The T cell receptor (beta chain) under discussion was sequenced for a study of early T cells in non-severe SARS-CoV-2 infection. Individually, cDNA molecules had unique molecular identifiers attached to them. One entry per CDR3 protein, called by TCRdb with MiXCR from the 5' RACE reads. Among about 64,000 distinct CDR3 sequences listed, more than 7% were seen once. The CDR3 has 14 residues. CDR1 KGHSH and CDR2 LQKENI come from the germline V gene. Trimming left V 1 base short and J 2 bases short, with 9 bases between. The origin of this receptor is an adult who was a healthcare worker with PCR-confirmed SARS-CoV-2 infection or an uninfected control (not recorded which). This specimen consisted of whole blood, obtained at baseline. The chain joins TRBV18 to TRBJ2-7; either TRBD1 or TRBD2 may supply D (5 bases each). DNA of the CDR3: TGTGCCAGCTCACCACTAGCGACAGCCTACGAGCAGTACTTC. It codes for CASSPLATAYEQYF.